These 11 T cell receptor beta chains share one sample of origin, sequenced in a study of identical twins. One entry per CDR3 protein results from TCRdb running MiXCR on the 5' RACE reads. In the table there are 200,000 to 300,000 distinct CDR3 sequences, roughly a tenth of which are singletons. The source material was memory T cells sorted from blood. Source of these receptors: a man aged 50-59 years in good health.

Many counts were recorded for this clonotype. The DNA of the CDR3 is TGTGCCATCAGTGACCAAGTACGGGCCTACGAGCAGTACTTC. This gives the protein CAISDQVRAYEQYF. The rearrangement uses TRBV10-3 and TRBJ2-7; D is unclear. The germline V gene has CDR1 ENHRY and CDR2 SYGVKD. The CDR3 extends over 14 amino acids. V dropped 3 bases and J dropped 2 bases, with 11 bases sitting between them.

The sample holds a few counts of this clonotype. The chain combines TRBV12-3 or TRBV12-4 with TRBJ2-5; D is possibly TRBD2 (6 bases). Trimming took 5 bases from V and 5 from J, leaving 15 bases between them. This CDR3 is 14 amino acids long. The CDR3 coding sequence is TGTGCCAGCAGTCAATACACTGGGGGGGAGACCCAGTACTTC. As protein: CASSQYTGGETQYF.

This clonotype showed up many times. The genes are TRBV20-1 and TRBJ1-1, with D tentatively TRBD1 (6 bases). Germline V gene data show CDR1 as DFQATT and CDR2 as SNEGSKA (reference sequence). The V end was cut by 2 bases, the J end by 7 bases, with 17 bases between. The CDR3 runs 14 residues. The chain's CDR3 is CSARFRGAIFEAFF. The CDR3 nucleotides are TGCAGTGCTAGATTCAGGGGCGCAATTTTTGAAGCTTTCTTT.

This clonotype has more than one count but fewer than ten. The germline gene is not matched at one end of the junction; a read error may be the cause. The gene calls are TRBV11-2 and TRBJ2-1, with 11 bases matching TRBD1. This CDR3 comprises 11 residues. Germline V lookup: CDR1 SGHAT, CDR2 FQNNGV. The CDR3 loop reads CASSPGDRGIF. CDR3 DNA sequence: TGTGCCAGCAGCCCGGGGGACAGGGGGATCTTC.

CDR3 region: CASTRASGANVLTF. The CDR3 nucleotides are TGTGCCAGCACCCGGGCCTCTGGGGCCAACGTCCTGACTTTC. The chain carries TRBV6-1 and TRBJ2-6; D gene ambiguous. The germline V gene has CDR1 MNHNS and CDR2 SASEGT. V was clipped by 7 bases and J by 0 bases, with 7 bases between them. The CDR3 loop spans 14 amino acids.

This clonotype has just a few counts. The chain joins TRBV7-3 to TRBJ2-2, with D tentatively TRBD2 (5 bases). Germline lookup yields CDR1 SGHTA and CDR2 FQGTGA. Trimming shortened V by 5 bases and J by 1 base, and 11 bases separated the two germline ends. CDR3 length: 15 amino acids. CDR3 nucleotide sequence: TGTGCCAGCAGCCCCCAGCGGAGGAACACCGGGGAGCTGTTTTTT. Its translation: CASSPQRRNTGELFF.

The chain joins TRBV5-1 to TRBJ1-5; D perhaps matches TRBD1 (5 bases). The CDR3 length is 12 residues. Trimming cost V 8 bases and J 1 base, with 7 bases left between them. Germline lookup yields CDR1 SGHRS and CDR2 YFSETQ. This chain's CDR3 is CARWDSNQPQHF. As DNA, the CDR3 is TGCGCCAGATGGGACAGCAATCAGCCCCAGCATTTT.

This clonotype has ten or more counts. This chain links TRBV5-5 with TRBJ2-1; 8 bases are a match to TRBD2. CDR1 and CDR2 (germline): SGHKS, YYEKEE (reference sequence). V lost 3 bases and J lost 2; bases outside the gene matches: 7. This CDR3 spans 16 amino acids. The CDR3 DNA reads TGTGCCAGCAGCTGGGAACTAGCGGATGCCTACAATGAGCAGTTCTTC. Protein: CASSWELADAYNEQFF.

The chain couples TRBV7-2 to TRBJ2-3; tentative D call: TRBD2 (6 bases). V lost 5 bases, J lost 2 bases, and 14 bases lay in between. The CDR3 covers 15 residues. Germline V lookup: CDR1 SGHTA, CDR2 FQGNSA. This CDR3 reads CASSPGSSYTDTQYF. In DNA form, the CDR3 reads TGTGCCAGCAGCCCCGGGAGCTCGTACACAGATACGCAGTATTTT.

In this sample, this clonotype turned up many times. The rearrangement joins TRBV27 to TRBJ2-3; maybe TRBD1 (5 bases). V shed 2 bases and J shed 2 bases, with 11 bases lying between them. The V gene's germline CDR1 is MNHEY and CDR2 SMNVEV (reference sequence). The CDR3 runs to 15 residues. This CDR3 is CASSLKTVYTDTQYF. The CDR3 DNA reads TGTGCCAGCAGTTTAAAGACAGTCTACACAGATACGCAGTATTTT.

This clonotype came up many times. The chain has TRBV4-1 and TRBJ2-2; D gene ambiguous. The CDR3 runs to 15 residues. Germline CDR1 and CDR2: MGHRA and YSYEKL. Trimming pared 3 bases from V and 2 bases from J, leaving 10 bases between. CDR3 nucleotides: TGCGCCAGCAGCCAGGTAGACGGTAACACCGGGGAGCTGTTTTTT. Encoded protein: CASSQVDGNTGELFF.